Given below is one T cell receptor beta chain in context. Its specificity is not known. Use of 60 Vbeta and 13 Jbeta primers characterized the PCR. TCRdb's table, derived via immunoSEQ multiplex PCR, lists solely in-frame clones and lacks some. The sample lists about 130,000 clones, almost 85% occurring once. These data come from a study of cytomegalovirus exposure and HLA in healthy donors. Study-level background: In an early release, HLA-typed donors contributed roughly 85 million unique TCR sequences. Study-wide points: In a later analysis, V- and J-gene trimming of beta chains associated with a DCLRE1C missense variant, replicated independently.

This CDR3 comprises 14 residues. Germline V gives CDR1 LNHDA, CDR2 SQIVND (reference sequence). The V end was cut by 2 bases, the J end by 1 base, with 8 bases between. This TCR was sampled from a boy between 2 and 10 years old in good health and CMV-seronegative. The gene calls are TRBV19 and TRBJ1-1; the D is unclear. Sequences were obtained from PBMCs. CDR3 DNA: TGTGCCAGTAGTATAATTTACGGGAACACTGAAGCTTTCTTT. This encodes CASSIIYGNTEAFF.